This passage covers 24 T cell receptor beta chains from one sample sequenced in a study of T cells in Graves' hyperthyroidism and ophthalmopathy. The investigators amplified TCR beta CDR3 regions from RNA transcripts. The study used the HTBI primer set for a first-round RT-PCR of the TCR CDR3. MiXCR, applied by TCRdb to the multiplex PCR reads, yields one record per CDR3 protein. The sample holds some 530,000 distinct CDR3 sequences, about 20% seen once. Specimen: blood. The source of these receptors is a woman between 65 and 79 years old with Graves' ophthalmopathy.

The J gene is TRBJ1-4, the V gene TRBV5-1; no clear D. The germline V gene encodes CDR1 SGHRS and CDR2 YFSETQ. CDR3 length: 14 residues. Trimming took 5 bases from V and 4 from J, leaving 12 bases between them. The CDR3 DNA reads TGCGCCAGCAGGGGAGGCCAGCATAATGAAAAACTGTTTTTT. Encoded protein: CASRGGQHNEKLFF. Full variable domain (outside the CDR3, taken from reference TRBV5-1 and TRBJ1-4): KAGVTQTPRYLIKTRGQQVTLSCSPISGHRSVSWYQQTPGQGLQFLFEYFSETQRNKGNFPGRFSGRQFSNSRSEMNVSTLELGDSALYLCASRGGQHNEKLFFGSGTQLSVL.

This clonotype was counted between two and nine times. The V and J genes are TRBV14 and TRBJ1-2; D unresolved. The V end lost 1 base, the J end lost 2 bases, and 8 bases lay between the germline ends. Germline V gene data show CDR1 as SGHDN and CDR2 as FVKESK. The CDR3 is 14 amino acids. CDR3 DNA: TGTGCCAGCAGCCAAGGTGGGAAAAACTATGGCTACACCTTC. It specifies CASSQGGKNYGYTF.

The chain recombines TRBV28 with TRBJ1-6; a possible D gene is TRBD1 (6 bases). The germline gives CDR1 MDHEN, CDR2 SYDVKM. The CDR3 length is 15 residues. The V end lost 4 bases, the J end lost 14 bases, and 21 bases lay between the germline ends. CDR3 coding DNA: TGTGCCAGCAGTTCCCCTACAGGGCCCGGGGGATCCCTCCACTTT. Residues: CASSSPTGPGGSLHF.

This sequence joins TRBV18 and TRBJ2-1; 7 bases map to TRBD2. The CDR3 consists of 12 residues. Germline V CDR1 and CDR2: KGHSH, LQKENI. Trimming at V came to 6 bases and at J to 8 bases, leaving 4 bases not matched to a gene. The CDR3 nucleotides read TGTGCCAGCTCCCCGACTAGCCATGAGCAGTTCTTC. Amino acid sequence: CASSPTSHEQFF.

This clonotype has a handful of counts. The gene calls are TRBV6-1 and TRBJ2-1; 11 positions agree with TRBD2. V gave up 2 bases and J gave up 1 base; unmatched junction bases: 4. The CDR3 totals 17 residues. Germline CDR1 reads MNHNS; CDR2 reads SASEGT. In DNA, the CDR3 is TGTGCCAGCAGTGAACAACTAGCGGGAGCATCCTACAATGAGCAGTTCTTC. It codes for CASSEQLAGASYNEQFF.

This clonotype was seen a few times. This chain uses TRBV10-3 with TRBJ2-7, with 12 bases identical to TRBD1. Germline CDR1 ENHRY, CDR2 SYGVKD. With V trimmed by 3 bases and J by 6 bases, 9 bases remained unmatched. The CDR3 contains 16 residues. CDR3 nucleotide sequence: TGTGCCATCAGTGATCCTACCGGGACAGGGGGCTCCGAGCAGTACTTC. Its protein is CAISDPTGTGGSEQYF.

The V and J genes are TRBV3-1 and TRBJ2-1; the match to TRBD2 covers 8 bases. The V gene end was trimmed by 2 bases and the J gene end by 3 bases; junction bases not matched to a gene: 6. The CDR3 is made up of 16 amino acids. Looked up from germline, CDR1 is LGHDT and CDR2 is YNNKEL (reference sequence). The CDR3 region is CASSQRRTSNYNEQFF. The CDR3 DNA is TGTGCCAGCAGCCAAAGAAGGACTAGCAACTACAATGAGCAGTTCTTC.

This clonotype was recorded a few times. A much larger clone lies a single base off, so this may be a read error. The rearrangement uses TRBV2 and TRBJ2-1; 11 nucleotides match TRBD1. The end of the DNA is better explained by TRBJ2-7, so the J call may be wrong. This CDR3 has 18 amino acids. The germline V gene has CDR1 SNHLY and CDR2 FYNNEI. CDR3 sequence: CASRGRGDRGSSYNEQYF. As DNA, the CDR3 is TGTGCCAGCCGCGGTAGGGGGGACAGGGGGAGCTCCTACAATGAGCAGTACTTC.

This clonotype was seen at least ten times. The chain couples TRBV3-1 to TRBJ1-2, with D possibly being TRBD1 (5 bases). This CDR3 has 13 amino acids. The V and J ends lost 1 base and 6 bases respectively, with 9 bases between them. CDR1 and CDR2 (germline): LGHDT, YNNKEL (reference sequence). CDR3: CASSQGTGNGYTF. The CDR3 nucleotides read TGTGCCAGCAGCCAAGGTACAGGAAATGGCTACACCTTC.

The J gene is TRBJ2-2, the V gene TRBV5-1; D may be TRBD2 (5 bases). V lost 0 bases and J 3 bases, leaving 9 bases between the germline ends. The CDR3 runs 15 residues. Germline-derived CDR1 and CDR2 are SGHRS and YFSETQ. The CDR3, as DNA: TGCGCCAGCAGCTTGGCCGGGAAGGACACCGGGGAGCTGTTTTTT. It yields the protein CASSLAGKDTGELFF.

This chain joins TRBV11-3 and TRBJ2-1; TRBD2 matches at 9 bases. V was clipped by 5 bases and J by 10 bases; unmatched bases: 12. Germline loops: CDR1 SGHNT, CDR2 YENEEA. The CDR3 has 15 residues. The CDR3 protein is CASSKSGTSLKEQFF. The CDR3 DNA is TGTGCCAGCAGCAAATCCGGGACTAGCTTAAAGGAGCAGTTCTTC.

This chain uses TRBV20-1 with TRBJ2-5; 7 positions match TRBD2. Germline V gives CDR1 DFQATT, CDR2 SNEGSKA (reference sequence). The CDR3 runs to 15 residues. V was clipped by 3 bases and J by 2 bases; unmatched bases: 9. The CDR3 region is CSASPPRDYQETQYF. CDR3 nucleotides: TGCAGTGCTAGCCCGCCCCGGGACTATCAAGAGACCCAGTACTTC.

The J gene is TRBJ2-3, the V gene TRBV6-1; 10 bases agree with TRBD2. V gave up 1 base and J gave up 4 bases; unmatched junction bases: 5. The germline V gene has CDR1 MNHNS and CDR2 SASEGT. This CDR3 spans 16 amino acids. This chain's CDR3 is CASSEVSSGRPDTQYF. The CDR3 DNA reads TGTGCCAGCAGTGAAGTTAGTAGCGGGAGGCCAGATACGCAGTATTTT.

The chain is built from TRBV24-1 and TRBJ1-2; D is ambiguous. Deletions cut 7 bases from V and 7 bases from J, with 12 bases between. This CDR3 spans 12 amino acids. In germline, CDR1 is KGHDR, CDR2 SFDVKD. CDR3 residues: CATSPPVGGYTF. Written as DNA, the CDR3 is TGTGCCACCAGCCCACCGGTGGGTGGCTACACCTTC.

This clonotype was observed many times. The rearrangement joins TRBV7-8 to TRBJ2-1; D tentatively reads TRBD1 or TRBD2 (6 bases each). Germline-derived CDR1 and CDR2 are SGHVS and FQNEAQ. The CDR3 length is 15 residues. The V end lost 1 base, the J end lost 6 bases, and 13 bases lay between the germline ends. The DNA for the CDR3 is TGTGCCAGCAGCTTAGGCCGGGGGCGAGGCAATGAGCAGTTCTTC. This codes for CASSLGRGRGNEQFF.

Concerning this clonotype itself: This sequence may be a read error, since a much larger clone differs from it by one base. The J gene is TRBJ1-2, the V gene TRBV6-1; a weak D match, TRBD1 (5 bases). The V gene lost 2 bases and the J gene lost 3 bases, with 7 bases spanning the gap. The CDR3 runs 13 residues. CDR1 and CDR2 (germline): MNHNS, SASEGT. The CDR3 reads CASSEQGDYGYTF. The CDR3 nucleotides are TGTGCCAGCAGTGAACAGGGAGACTATGGCTACACCTTC.

Notes on this clonotype: Since a much larger clone is just one base distant, this may be a read error. V gene TRBV6-2 or TRBV6-3 combines with J gene TRBJ2-7, with D hard to call. The CDR3 is 13 amino acids. Germline CDR1 reads MNHEY; CDR2 reads SVGEGT. The CDR3 here is CVSSKTFSYEQYF. CDR3 DNA: TGTGTCAGCAGCAAGACATTTTCCTACGAGCAGTACTTC.

This clonotype was seen at least ten times. The chain couples TRBV20-1 to TRBJ2-7; a possible D gene is TRBD2 (6 bases). The CDR3 is 15 residues long. Germline CDR1 DFQATT, CDR2 SNEGSKA (reference sequence). The V end lost 6 bases, the J end lost 4 bases, and 22 bases lay between the germline ends. The CDR3 DNA follows: TGCAGTGCAGTCGCGGTCGGGAGTGGCGGGTACGAGCAGTACTTC. Translation: CSAVAVGSGGYEQYF.

This chain uses TRBV6-1 with TRBJ1-4, with 11 bases aligning to TRBD1. The junction had 8 bases not matched to a gene; V was cut back by 6 bases and J by 8 bases. Looked up from germline, CDR1 is MNHNS and CDR2 is SASEGT. The CDR3 is made up of 15 amino acids. The DNA for the CDR3 is TGTGCCAGCAGCGACGGACAGGGGGCTTTCGAAAAACTGTTTTTT. This gives the protein CASSDGQGAFEKLFF.

V is TRBV20-1 and J is TRBJ1-2, with D possibly being TRBD1 (5 bases). There are 11 residues in the CDR3. Germline assignment: CDR1 DFQATT and CDR2 SNEGSKA (reference sequence). Between the trimmed V and J ends, which lost 6 bases and 4 bases, there was a span of 9 bases. In DNA, the CDR3 is TGCAGTGCCCCTGACAGCTATGGCTACACCTTC. Translating gives CSAPDSYGYTF.

This clonotype occurred many times. The chain links TRBV12-3 or TRBV12-4 to TRBJ2-7, with TRBD1 identical over 8 bases. The CDR3 totals 17 residues. Germline trimming cut 4 bases from V and 0 bases from J; bases unmatched to any gene: 11. As DNA, the CDR3 is TGTGCCAGCAGTTCGACCCTGAGGACAGGGAGCTCCTACGAGCAGTACTTC. It specifies CASSSTLRTGSSYEQYF.

This clonotype was counted between two and nine times. The chain carries TRBV28 and TRBJ1-5; D may be TRBD1 (5 bases). Germline CDR1 reads MDHEN; CDR2 reads SYDVKM. Trimming removed 6 bases at V and 3 bases at J, with 15 bases between. CDR3 length: 15 amino acids. CDR3 DNA: TGTGCCAGCAGGGACGGCTCAGGGAACAATCAGCCCCAGCATTTT. Translating gives CASRDGSGNNQPQHF.

This clonotype was counted only a few times. V and J are TRBV7-6 and TRBJ2-5; TRBD1 matches 7 bases. The CDR3 runs to 14 residues. V was clipped by 3 bases and J by 4 bases; unmatched bases: 5. Looked up from germline, CDR1 is SGHVS and CDR2 is FNYEAQ. DNA for the CDR3: TGTGCCAGCAGCTTTCCAGCAGGGGGAGAGACCCAGTACTTC. This sequence encodes CASSFPAGGETQYF.

The V and J genes are TRBV6-5 and TRBJ2-7, with 8 bases that match TRBD2. V lost 1 base and J lost 3; bases outside the gene matches: 11. The CDR3 length is 17 residues. Germline CDR1 MNHEY, CDR2 SVGAGI. The chain's CDR3 is CASSYFPSGTRNYEQYF. The CDR3 DNA sequence: TGTGCCAGCAGTTACTTCCCATCCGGGACTAGGAACTACGAGCAGTACTTC.